The T cell receptor beta chain under discussion was sequenced for a study of monozygotic twins with inflammatory bowel disease. The CDR3 extends over 18 amino acids. General study findings and limits: Clonotypes shared with others were fewer in IBD patients than in healthy twins, especially with disease activity.

As regards this clonotype: What it binds is not known.

TCRdb reanalyzed the 5' RACE reads and collapses them to one entry per CDR3 protein, without DNA. The data show roughly 200,000 distinct CDR3 sequences, and the top ten clones hold roughly 8%. Sequencing was carried out using blood. The chain combines TRBV12-3 or TRBV12-4 with TRBJ1-2; the TCRdb call, TRBD1, lacks DNA for checking. The sequence derives from a human donor with ulcerative colitis or Crohn's disease, or a healthy co-twin of an affected twin (not recorded which). CDR3 sequence reads: CASNSFVGTGGVYYGYTF.